This T cell receptor beta chain stems from a study of response to subunit inactivated influenza vaccine. Findings of the study overall: It was suggested by the authors that few new T cells are recruited by each seasonal influenza vaccination.

From germline, CDR1 is SGHRS and CDR2 YFSETQ. The CDR3 consists of 14 residues. V lost 8 bases, J lost 2 bases, and 16 bases lay in between. At least ten counts were recorded for this clonotype. As yet, its antigen is unknown. MiXCR, applied by TCRdb to the RT-PCR reads, yields one record per CDR3 protein. The sample shows roughly 700,000 distinct CDR3 sequences, over 11% of them seen only once. This receptor was identified in a man aged 50 or older who received an inactivated influenza vaccine. This specimen was PBMCs from blood, taken 14 to 15 days before vaccination. The genes are TRBV5-1 and TRBJ2-5; D possibly uses TRBD1 or TRBD2 (5 bases each). CDR3 nucleotide sequence: TGCGCCAGTAGAACCGGGACGAATCAAGAGACCCAGTACTTC. This codes for CASRTGTNQETQYF.